The present TCR beta chain was sequenced within a study of blood T cells in healthy people across ages. Caucasian individuals from Russia who were healthy and aged about 6 to 95 acted as donors. A second PCR, run for about 7 to 11 cycles, used a sample-barcoded 5' primer plus a J-beta primer mix. Via MiXCR, TCRdb re-called the 5' RACE reads, giving one row per CDR3 protein. The sample has roughly 1.9 million distinct CDR3 sequences; around 42% are singletons. Turning to this clonotype: The antigen remains unidentified.

This CDR3 is 16 amino acids long. Looked up from germline, CDR1 is KGHDR and CDR2 is SFDVKD. V dropped 3 bases and J dropped 7; count of bases not matched to a gene: 11. Broader study findings: Age advanced and TCR beta diversity per million T cells fell, roughly linearly. With unsorted PBMCs, a conclusive comparison of naive versus antigen-experienced cells was not possible.

The receptor comes from a human donor in good health. Source material: blood. The chain couples TRBV24-1 to TRBJ2-1; 7 nucleotides align to TRBD1. The CDR3: CATSDTDRDRRNEQFF. CDR3 bases: TGTGCCACCAGTGATACCGATAGGGACAGAAGAAATGAGCAGTTCTTC.